What follows are 28 T cell receptor beta chains derived from one specimen sequenced in a study of breast tumors, draining lymph nodes, adjacent tissues. TCRdb passed the multiplex PCR reads through MiXCR, listing each CDR3 protein once. The sample shows some 66,000 distinct CDR3 sequences, roughly 50% of them seen only once. Material: breast tumor tissue. These receptors all come from a female donor with breast cancer. Some clones in this sample may be carry-over from other donors' samples.

This clonotype was observed many times. The rearrangement uses TRBV7-2 and TRBJ1-2, with TRBD1 identical over 8 bases. Looked up from germline, CDR1 is SGHTA and CDR2 is FQGNSA. CDR3 length: 15 residues. V lost 7 bases to trimming and J lost 7 bases; unmatched junction nucleotides: 14. CDR3 protein: CASNPSGRTGIGYTF. The CDR3 nucleotides are TGTGCCAGCAACCCAAGTGGACGGACAGGGATTGGCTACACCTTC.

The chain recombines TRBV29-1 with TRBJ1-2, with a possible D match to TRBD1 (5 bases). Germline CDR1 SQVTM, CDR2 ANQGSEA. V was trimmed by 5 bases and J by 8 bases, leaving 15 bases between them. The CDR3 is 12 amino acids. Written as DNA, the CDR3 is TGCAGCGTTACCGGGGGTGCTGGCGGCTACACCTTC. Its translation is CSVTGGAGGYTF.

About this clonotype: The junction and the germline gene differ at one end; a read error may be behind it. The chain carries TRBV5-6 and TRBJ2-1; D gene unclear. CDR3 length equals 17 residues. Germline V CDR1 and CDR2: SGHDT, YYEEEE. CDR3 bases: TGCGCCAGCAGCTTGGCCACCACCGCCTCACCCTACAATGAGCAGTTCTTC. As protein: CASSLATTASPYNEQFF.

The chain has TRBV14 and TRBJ1-3; no firm D call. This CDR3 has 14 amino acids. Germline-derived CDR1 and CDR2 are SGHDN and FVKESK. Trimming removed 6 bases at V and 2 bases at J, with 11 bases between. The CDR3 sequence is CASSKRAAGNTIYF. CDR3 nucleotide sequence: TGTGCCAGCAGTAAAAGGGCGGCTGGAAACACCATATATTTT.

The V and J genes are TRBV3-1 and TRBJ1-2; D gene unclear. The CDR3 length is 15 residues. In germline, CDR1 is LGHDT, CDR2 YNNKEL (reference sequence). Trimming took off 0 bases at V and 4 bases at J, with 12 bases between the two ends. CDR3 region: CASSQEDRPIYGYTF. In DNA form, the CDR3 reads TGTGCCAGCAGCCAAGAGGATAGGCCGATCTATGGCTACACCTTC.

At least ten counts were recorded for this clonotype. The CDR3 nucleotides read TGTGCCTGGAGCCCGACTAGCGGCGGAGAGACCCAGTACTTC. The encoded protein is CAWSPTSGGETQYF. The chain uses TRBV30 and TRBJ2-5; 9 positions match TRBD2. CDR1 and CDR2 (germline): GTSNPN, SVGIG (reference sequence). This CDR3 spans 14 amino acids. The V segment lost 3 bases and the J segment 4 bases; nucleotides outside the gene matches: 6.

This clonotype occurred many times. The gene calls are TRBV30 and TRBJ1-2; D perhaps matches TRBD1 (6 bases). The CDR3 runs to 15 residues. V lost 4 bases to trimming and J lost 7 bases, with 22 bases between them. Germline lookup yields CDR1 GTSNPN and CDR2 SVGIG (reference sequence). The DNA for the CDR3 is TGTGCCTGGATAGTCTCCGGTACAGGGACATCTGGCTACACCTTC. It specifies CAWIVSGTGTSGYTF.

This clonotype showed up many times. This chain connects TRBV10-3 to TRBJ1-2, with TRBD1 matching 7 bases. Germline-derived CDR1 and CDR2 are ENHRY and SYGVKD. V dropped 6 bases and J dropped 4; count of bases not matched to a gene: 5. The CDR3 length is 13 residues. The CDR3 DNA sequence: TGTGCCATCAGCGATGACAGGGCCTATGGCTACACCTTC. It yields the protein CAISDDRAYGYTF.

In its sample, this clonotype was seen once. The J gene is TRBJ1-2, the V gene TRBV4-1, with D perhaps matching TRBD1 (6 bases). The ends were cut back, 1 base at V and 9 bases at J, with 15 bases in the middle. This CDR3 region has 14 residues. The germline V gene encodes CDR1 MGHRA and CDR2 YSYEKL. CDR3 DNA sequence: TGCGCCAGCAGCCAAGTTGGCGGGGGCGCAAGCTACACCTTC. This sequence encodes CASSQVGGGASYTF.

There are many counts of this clonotype. This rearrangement joins TRBV5-1 to TRBJ2-1, with 12 bases aligning to TRBD2. With V trimmed by 2 bases and J by 0 bases, 3 bases remained unmatched. The germline V gene has CDR1 SGHRS and CDR2 YFSETQ. This CDR3 region has 17 residues. CDR3 nucleotide sequence: TGCGCCAGCAGCTTAACTAGCGGGGGGAACTCCTACAATGAGCAGTTCTTC. Protein sequence: CASSLTSGGNSYNEQFF.

At least ten counts were recorded for this clonotype. CDR3 amino acids: CASSQEEHRNEKLFF. The CDR3 DNA reads TGTGCCAGCAGCCAAGAAGAACACAGGAATGAAAAACTGTTTTTT. The genes are TRBV3-1 and TRBJ1-4, with D possibly matching TRBD1 (5 bases). Germline CDR1 is LGHDT and CDR2 is YNNKEL (reference sequence). Trimming removed 0 bases from V and 5 bases from J, with 10 bases in between. The length of the CDR3 is 15 residues.

The V gene is TRBV7-2, the J gene TRBJ1-5, with D uncertain. CDR3 length equals 14 residues. The V end was cut by 5 bases, the J end by 2 bases, with 10 bases between. CDR1 is SGHTA, CDR2 FQGNSA, per germline. The CDR3 DNA sequence: TGTGCCAGCAGCAGGGAATTACGCAATCAGCCCCAGCATTTT. It translates to CASSRELRNQPQHF.

The V call is TRBV10-2, the J call TRBJ2-7; 10 nucleotides agree with TRBD1. The length of the CDR3 is 16 residues. V was clipped by 0 bases and J by 4 bases; unmatched bases: 6. Germline loops: CDR1 WSHSY, CDR2 SAAADI. Written as DNA, the CDR3 is TGCGCCAGCAGTGAGTCCAGGACAGGGGGAGGATACGAGCAGTACTTC. This gives the protein CASSESRTGGGYEQYF.

A word on this clonotype: An end of the junction does not agree with germline; a read error may underlie this. The V gene is TRBV20-1, the J gene TRBJ2-7, with 7 nucleotides matching TRBD2. Germline-derived CDR1 and CDR2 are DFQATT and SNEGSKA (reference sequence). This CDR3 has 13 amino acids. For the CDR3, the DNA is TGCGGTGCTAGACGGGAGGCTTCCTACGCGCAGTACTTC. Its translation: CGARREASYAQYF.

V gene TRBV20-1 combines with J gene TRBJ1-3, with D perhaps matching TRBD1 (5 bases). This CDR3 is 13 amino acids long. In germline, CDR1 is DFQATT, CDR2 SNEGSKA (reference sequence). Trimming removed 5 bases from V and 0 bases from J, with 8 bases in between. The DNA of the CDR3 is TGCAGTGCTGTGCAGGGCTCTGGAAACACCATATATTTT. As protein: CSAVQGSGNTIYF.

With regard to this clonotype: A much larger clone differs by one base, so this may be a read error. Here the CDR3 omits its conserved ending phenylalanine or tryptophan, so a read error is the likely source. This chain uses TRBV19 with TRBJ1-2; tentative D call: TRBD1 (6 bases). Trimming took off 0 bases at V and 7 bases at J, with 18 bases between the two ends. The CDR3 has 16 amino acids. The V gene's germline CDR1 is LNHDA and CDR2 SQIVND (reference sequence). The DNA for the CDR3 is TGTGCCAGTAGTATAGACGGGCGCGGGGGCACTACTGGCTACACCTCC. This encodes CASSIDGRGGTTGYTS.

V gene TRBV5-1 combines with J gene TRBJ2-3, with no clear D. This CDR3 spans 13 amino acids. Deletions cut 4 bases from V and 4 bases from J, with 10 bases between. Germline V lookup: CDR1 SGHRS, CDR2 YFSETQ. Here the CDR3 DNA reads TGCGCCAGCAGCGCGACGGGTTCAGATACGCAGTATTTT. Encoded protein: CASSATGSDTQYF.

Of note for this clonotype: A much more abundant neighbour one base away suggests this may be a read error. The CDR3 does not close with the conserved phenylalanine or tryptophan, likely indicating a read error. The chain has TRBV20-1 and TRBJ1-4, with a tentative D call TRBD1 (5 bases). The CDR3 is 14 residues long. Germline assignment: CDR1 DFQATT and CDR2 SNEGSKA (reference sequence). V gave up 6 bases and J gave up 7 bases, with 18 bases separating them. The CDR3 DNA reads TGCAGTGCGCAGAGCCAGCGGGACGGTGAAAAACTGTTTTCT. Translating it yields CSAQSQRDGEKLFS.

The CDR3 here is CASGTSGRTDTQYF. The CDR3 DNA reads as TGTGCCAGTGGGACTAGCGGGAGGACAGATACGCAGTATTTT. The gene calls are TRBV19 and TRBJ2-3; TRBD2 aligns across 15 bases. The CDR3 is 14 amino acids. Germline CDR1 is LNHDA and CDR2 is SQIVND (reference sequence). V shed 8 bases and J 3 bases; nucleotides not matched to a gene: 0.

This sequence joins TRBV7-9 and TRBJ2-2; D may correspond to TRBD1 or TRBD2 (5 bases each). The CDR3 spans 16 residues. Trimming took off 3 bases at V and 6 bases at J, with 17 bases between the two ends. Germline lookup yields CDR1 SEHNR and CDR2 FQNEAQ (reference sequence). The CDR3 sequence: CASSFVGVTKAGELFF. In DNA, the CDR3 is TGTGCCAGCAGCTTTGTGGGGGTAACAAAGGCCGGGGAGCTGTTTTTT.

This chain uses TRBV6-2 or TRBV6-3 with TRBJ1-4; 8 positions agree with TRBD1. Germline-derived CDR1 and CDR2 are MNHEY and SVGEGT. V gave up 5 bases and J gave up 0 bases; unmatched junction bases: 17. This CDR3 contains 20 residues. The chain's CDR3 is CASSRDRPEWVGTTNEKLFF. The CDR3 DNA sequence: TGTGCCAGCAGTCGGGACAGGCCTGAGTGGGTGGGAACAACTAATGAAAAACTGTTTTTT.

This clonotype has a count of ten or more. Here the CDR3 reads CASSLLGQGNQPQHF. The CDR3 nucleotides read TGTGCCAGCAGTTTATTGGGACAGGGCAATCAGCCCCAGCATTTT. The chain carries TRBV12-3 or TRBV12-4 and TRBJ1-5; 8 bases match TRBD1. The CDR3 covers 15 residues. The trim removed 2 bases at V and 2 bases at J, leaving 2 bases unmatched.

The gene calls are TRBV24-1 and TRBJ1-4, with a possible D match to TRBD1 (5 bases). Deletions cut 2 bases from V and 5 bases from J, with 17 bases between. Germline V gene sequence: CDR1 KGHDR, CDR2 SFDVKD. The CDR3 sequence is 17 residues long. This CDR3 is CATSDSTQGTENEKLFF. CDR3 DNA: TGTGCCACCAGTGATTCGACCCAGGGTACGGAGAATGAAAAACTGTTTTTT.

In its sample, this clonotype was seen a few times. The chain uses TRBV19 and TRBJ1-2; D is ambiguous. The CDR3 sequence is 13 residues long. The V end was cut by 5 bases, the J end by 4 bases, with 11 bases between. The germline CDR1 and CDR2 sequences are LNHDA and SQIVND (reference sequence). The CDR3 region is CASSLQQSYGYTF. The CDR3 DNA is TGTGCCAGTAGTCTTCAACAGTCCTATGGCTACACCTTC.

V and J are TRBV7-3 and TRBJ1-4; D may be TRBD1 (6 bases). Trimming stripped 4 bases from V and 5 bases from J, with 23 bases between. There are 18 residues in the CDR3. Germline lookup yields CDR1 SGHTA and CDR2 FQGTGA. The CDR3, as DNA: TGTGCCAGCAGCTCCCACGGGGAAGGGGGGCGCGGGAATGAAAAACTGTTTTTT. Translating gives CASSSHGEGGRGNEKLFF.

This chain connects TRBV5-1 to TRBJ1-4; TRBD1 aligns across 7 bases. The V segment lost 4 bases and the J segment 5 bases; nucleotides outside the gene matches: 5. This CDR3 spans 14 amino acids. Germline V gene data show CDR1 as SGHRS and CDR2 as YFSETQ. The DNA for the CDR3 is TGCGCCAGCAGCCTTTCACAGGGGAATGAAAAACTGTTTTTT. Its translation is CASSLSQGNEKLFF.

V gene TRBV7-2 combines with J gene TRBJ2-3, with TRBD2 matching over 11 bases. The V and J ends lost 3 bases and 3 bases, in that order; junction bases with no gene match: 2. Germline V gene data show CDR1 as SGHTA and CDR2 as FQGNSA. The CDR3 spans 15 residues. The CDR3 sequence: CASSLTSGKTDTQYF. DNA of the CDR3: TGTGCCAGCAGCTTGACTAGCGGGAAGACAGATACGCAGTATTTT.

This clonotype was seen at least ten times. The V call is TRBV6-5, the J call TRBJ1-6; 8 positions match TRBD1. CDR1 MNHEY and CDR2 SVGAGI come from the germline V gene. The CDR3 spans 11 residues. CDR3 nucleotides: TGTTGGGGACAGGACGCTTCACCCCTCCACTTT. This translates into CWGQDASPLHF.